The 10 T cell receptor beta chains given below trace back to one sample, sequenced in a study of Graves' ophthalmopathy and Graves' hyperthyroidism. The TCR beta CDR3 regions underwent amplification from RNA transcripts. A first-round RT-PCR used HTBI primers, followed by a second-round multiplex PCR. TCRdb analysed the multiplex PCR reads with MiXCR anew, one entry per CDR3 protein. The repertoire holds 500,000 to 800,000 distinct CDR3 sequences, approximately 39% seen once, with 3% to 4% in the top ten. The sample consisted of peripheral blood. These receptors originate from an adult man with Graves' ophthalmopathy.

Many counts were recorded for this clonotype. V gene TRBV12-3 or TRBV12-4 combines with J gene TRBJ2-7, with D possibly matching TRBD1 (6 bases). Trimming removed 5 bases from V and 2 bases from J, with 10 bases in between. The CDR3 is 13 amino acids. CDR3 nucleotide sequence: TGTGCCAGCAGTAAAGGGACACCCTACGAGCAGTACTTC. Protein: CASSKGTPYEQYF.

This clonotype appeared many times. The gene calls are TRBV25-1 and TRBJ2-3, with D possibly matching TRBD2 (5 bases). CDR3 size: 13 residues. V gave up 4 bases and J gave up 2 bases, with 7 bases separating them. From germline, CDR1 is MGHDK and CDR2 SYGVNS. CDR3 sequence (DNA): TGTGCCAGCAGTGGGGGAGACACAGATACGCAGTATTTT. It specifies CASSGGDTDTQYF.

This chain links TRBV14 with TRBJ2-5, with a weak D call TRBD2 (5 bases). The germline CDR1 and CDR2 sequences are SGHDN and FVKESK. V was trimmed by 0 bases and J by 5 bases, leaving 13 bases between them. The CDR3 totals 15 residues. The CDR3 nucleotides read TGTGCCAGCAGCCAAGATCGGGGAGTTTGGGAGACCCAGTACTTC. It is translated as CASSQDRGVWETQYF.

This clonotype was counted only a few times. This rearrangement joins TRBV12-5 to TRBJ2-7; no reliable D call. V dropped 4 bases and J dropped 4 bases, with 14 bases sitting between them. Germline V lookup: CDR1 LGHNT, CDR2 FRNRAP. The CDR3 runs 14 residues. CDR3 sequence (DNA): TGTGCTAGTGGTTCCTCGGCAGGTTTGTACGAGCAGTACTTC. Encoded protein: CASGSSAGLYEQYF.

The sample holds many counts of this clonotype. For the CDR3, the DNA is TGTGCCAGCAGGCGGGACAGCTTTAATGAAAAACTGTTTTTT. Its protein product is CASRRDSFNEKLFF. The chain employs TRBV12-3 or TRBV12-4 and TRBJ1-4; 7 nucleotides align to TRBD1. This CDR3 contains 14 residues. V dropped 6 bases and J dropped 4; count of bases not matched to a gene: 5.

This clonotype appeared many times. The chain employs TRBV19 and TRBJ1-5; D not resolved. Trimming took off 7 bases at V and 3 bases at J, with 10 bases between the two ends. The germline CDR1 and CDR2 sequences are LNHDA and SQIVND (reference sequence). This CDR3 region has 13 residues. DNA for the CDR3: TGTGCCAGTAAGGTGGCGGACAATCAGCCCCAGCATTTT. Translation: CASKVADNQPQHF.

The gene calls are TRBV20-1 and TRBJ2-3; the D is unclear. The CDR3 is made up of 9 amino acids. The germline V and J ends were trimmed by 0 bases and 8 bases, with 0 bases remaining between them. The germline V gene has CDR1 DFQATT and CDR2 SNEGSKA (reference sequence). CDR3 DNA sequence: TGCAGTGCTAGAGATACGCAGTATTTT. Translated: CSARDTQYF.

The rearrangement links TRBV4-2 to TRBJ2-3, with 10 bases lining up with TRBD1. This CDR3 is 16 amino acids long. CDR1 and CDR2 (germline): LGHNA, YNFKEQ. V was clipped by 4 bases and J by 1 base; unmatched bases: 5. In DNA, the CDR3 is TGTGCCAGCAGCCCAAGACAGGGGGCGGGCACAGATACGCAGTATTTT. Translating gives CASSPRQGAGTDTQYF.

This clonotype was seen a few times. The chain uses TRBV5-1 and TRBJ2-7; a possible D gene is TRBD2 (5 bases). CDR1 is SGHRS and CDR2 is YFSETQ in the germline V gene. Trimming took 2 bases from V and 5 from J, leaving 17 bases between them. This CDR3 has 15 residues. CDR3 DNA: TGCGCCAGCAGCTTTCTCGCGGGCTGGCTCCACGAGCAGTACTTC. This sequence encodes CASSFLAGWLHEQYF.

The V and J genes are TRBV9 and TRBJ2-2; the match to TRBD2 covers 11 bases. Germline V gives CDR1 SGDLS, CDR2 YYNGEE. This CDR3 has 18 residues. Trimming took 0 bases from V and 1 from J; bases not matched to a gene: 5. The CDR3 here is CASSVAGLAGGNTGELFF. Written as DNA, the CDR3 is TGTGCCAGCAGCGTAGCTGGCCTAGCGGGGGGGAACACCGGGGAGCTGTTTTTT.